This entry lists 20 T cell receptor beta chains sequenced from one sample in a study of blood T cell repertoires in COVID-19. Repertoires were generated with immunoSEQ multiplex PCR, while TCRdb's copy carries only in-frame clones and drops some. The table lists approximately 260,000 clones, about 80% of them singletons. Sequencing was carried out using peripheral blood. These receptors all come from a woman older than 75 with acute or convalescent COVID-19.

This chain links TRBV28 with TRBJ2-6; 7 bases map to TRBD1. The junction had 7 bases not matched to a gene; V was cut back by 7 bases and J by 4 bases. Germline CDR1 reads MDHEN; CDR2 reads SYDVKM. This CDR3 is 15 amino acids long. CDR3 amino acids: CASTYRGAGANVLTF. CDR3 DNA sequence: TGTGCCAGCACTTACAGGGGAGCAGGGGCCAACGTCCTGACTTTC. Complete variable domain (other parts from reference TRBV28 and TRBJ2-6): DVKVTQSSRYLVKRTGEKVFLECVQDMDHENMFWYRQDPGLGLRLIYFSYDVKMKEKGDIPEGYSVSREKKERFSLILESASTNQTSMYLCASTYRGAGANVLTFGAGSRLTVL.

This chain uses TRBV6-5 with TRBJ1-5; perhaps TRBD1 as D (5 bases). With 5 bases removed from V and 11 bases from J, the gap between germline ends came to 22 bases. This CDR3 is built from 15 residues. CDR1 is MNHEY, CDR2 SVGAGI, per germline. In DNA, the CDR3 is TGTGCCAGCAGTCCCCGCACCGGGGGGTACGAGGCCCAGCATTTT. Amino acid sequence: CASSPRTGGYEAQHF.

The rearrangement links TRBV27 to TRBJ2-3; D might be TRBD2 (5 bases). This CDR3 comprises 17 residues. Germline CDR1 is MNHEY and CDR2 is SMNVEV (reference sequence). Deletions cut 6 bases from V and 1 base from J, with 20 bases between. This CDR3 reads CASSLLPGRVGTDTQYF. The DNA for the CDR3 is TGTGCCAGCAGCCTTCTTCCGGGGAGAGTGGGCACAGATACGCAGTATTTT.

The chain combines TRBV5-1 with TRBJ2-3; 13 nucleotides match TRBD2. The trim removed 4 bases at V and 2 bases at J, leaving 13 bases unmatched. This CDR3 is built from 19 residues. Germline CDR1 SGHRS, CDR2 YFSETQ. The DNA of the CDR3 is TGCGCCAGCAGCATAGAAGAATTGGGACTAGCGGGGCCCACAGATACGCAGTATTTT. Translated: CASSIEELGLAGPTDTQYF.

The gene calls are TRBV5-1 and TRBJ2-3; D gene uncertain. Between the trimmed V and J ends, which lost 3 bases and 6 bases, there was a span of 8 bases. Looked up from germline, CDR1 is SGHRS and CDR2 is YFSETQ. The CDR3 has 12 residues. The CDR3 loop is CASSSPSDTQYF. CDR3 nucleotide sequence: TGCGCCAGCAGCTCCCCCTCGGATACGCAGTATTTT.

V is TRBV28 and J is TRBJ2-5, with D possibly matching TRBD2 (7 bases). Trimming removed 6 bases from V and 4 bases from J, with 27 bases in between. Germline V gene lookup returns CDR1 MDHEN and CDR2 SYDVKM. CDR3 length: 18 residues. CDR3 amino acids: CASSRPLGGASKGETQYF. CDR3 DNA: TGTGCCAGCAGCAGGCCCCTGGGGGGGGCATCGAAGGGAGAGACCCAGTACTTC.

The chain couples TRBV28 to TRBJ1-1; D unclear. The CDR3 sequence is 16 residues long. Trimming left V 2 bases short and J 4 bases short, with 17 bases between. Germline V gene sequence: CDR1 MDHEN, CDR2 SYDVKM. CDR3 bases: TGTGCCAGCAGTTTAACGGGCGGCGGAGGTTTCACTGAAGCTTTCTTT. It yields the protein CASSLTGGGGFTEAFF.

The chain is built from TRBV3-1 (or the pseudogene TRBV3-2) and TRBJ2-7; the match to TRBD1 covers 9 bases. Losses at the gene ends were 4 bases for V and 5 bases for J; bases not matched to a gene: 9. Germline V gives CDR1 LGHDT, CDR2 YNNKEL (reference sequence). The CDR3 consists of 15 residues. The CDR3 DNA reads as TGTGCCAGCAGCCCCCTTCGGGACAGGGCCAACGAGCAGTACTTC. This sequence encodes CASSPLRDRANEQYF.

The chain recombines TRBV19 with TRBJ1-2; D perhaps matches TRBD1 (6 bases). V lost 3 bases, J lost 7 bases, and 12 bases lay in between. CDR1 and CDR2 (germline): LNHDA, SQIVND (reference sequence). CDR3 size: 13 residues. The CDR3 reads CASSMKQGFGYTF. DNA for the CDR3: TGTGCCAGTAGTATGAAACAGGGTTTTGGCTACACCTTC.

The V and J genes are TRBV2 and TRBJ2-1, with D perhaps TRBD1 (6 bases). The germline gives CDR1 SNHLY, CDR2 FYNNEI. The CDR3 runs 14 residues. The germline V and J ends were trimmed by 10 bases and 0 bases, with 13 bases remaining between them. The CDR3 is CATDRPPSYNEQFF. CDR3 nucleotide sequence: TGTGCCACCGACAGGCCGCCCTCCTACAATGAGCAGTTCTTC.

The chain combines TRBV6-5 with TRBJ1-1; TRBD1 matches at 7 bases. Unmatched junction bases numbered 7, after V lost 9 bases and J lost 3 bases. The CDR3 covers 13 residues. Per the germline V gene, CDR1 is MNHEY and CDR2 is SVGAGI. CDR3 sequence: CASNRGRDTEAFF. CDR3 nucleotide sequence: TGTGCCAGTAACAGGGGCCGGGACACTGAAGCTTTCTTT.

The chain combines TRBV28 with TRBJ1-2; TRBD1 agrees at 10 bases. CDR1 is MDHEN, CDR2 SYDVKM, per germline. CDR3 size: 16 residues. V shed 6 bases, J shed 4 bases, and the junction held 11 bases outside the gene matches. CDR3 DNA sequence: TGTGCCAGCAGCCTAACCGGGACAGGGGATTCCTATGGCTACACCTTC. This sequence encodes CASSLTGTGDSYGYTF.

This rearrangement joins TRBV11-1 to TRBJ2-1, with 10 positions matching TRBD2. The junction had 10 bases not matched to a gene; V was cut back by 4 bases and J by 7 bases. The germline V gene encodes CDR1 SGHAT and CDR2 FQDESV (reference sequence). The CDR3 runs to 16 residues. The CDR3 DNA follows: TGTGCCAGCAGCTCCAGCGGGGGGGGGTTTCGGAATGAGCAGTTCTTC. It encodes CASSSSGGGFRNEQFF.

The chain joins TRBV3-1 (or the pseudogene TRBV3-2) to TRBJ2-2, with 7 bases that match TRBD1. The trim removed 1 base at V and 5 bases at J, leaving 7 bases unmatched. This CDR3 is 16 amino acids long. Germline CDR1 reads LGHDT; CDR2 reads YNNKEL (reference sequence). The CDR3 DNA reads TGTGCCAGCAGCCAAGGACAGGGCAGGGGAACCGGGGAGCTGTTTTTT. As protein: CASSQGQGRGTGELFF.

The chain uses TRBV18 and TRBJ2-1, with TRBD2 matching 12 bases. Germline-derived CDR1 and CDR2 are KGHSH and LQKENI. Germline trimming cut 0 bases from V and 9 bases from J; bases unmatched to any gene: 9. This CDR3 has 17 amino acids. CDR3 sequence (DNA): TGTGCCAGCTCACCACCGACCCTAGCGGGGGGGCCGTCTGAGCAGTTCTTC. Translating it yields CASSPPTLAGGPSEQFF.

The chain has TRBV25-1 and TRBJ2-5, with 7 bases fitting TRBD2. Germline assignment: CDR1 MGHDK and CDR2 SYGVNS. Unmatched junction bases numbered 4, after V lost 6 bases and J lost 3 bases. CDR3 length equals 13 residues. CDR3 loop: CASSFGGKETQYF. The CDR3 bases are TGTGCCAGCAGCTTCGGGGGGAAAGAGACCCAGTACTTC.

The chain combines TRBV18 with TRBJ1-3; maybe TRBD1 (5 bases). CDR1 KGHSH and CDR2 LQKENI come from the germline V gene. V was pared by 8 bases and J by 0 bases, with 17 bases between. This CDR3 comprises 16 residues. The CDR3 region has the DNA TGTGCCAGCCACGGAGGGGCCACGAGCTCTGGAAACACCATATATTTT. Protein: CASHGGATSSGNTIYF.

The V call is TRBV2, the J call TRBJ1-2; 9 bases agree with TRBD1. Trimming removed 5 bases from V and 8 bases from J; junction bases left unmatched: 9. CDR3 length: 14 residues. From germline, CDR1 is SNHLY and CDR2 FYNNEI. CDR3 amino acids: CASSRGTGIEGYTF. The CDR3 nucleotides are TGTGCCAGCAGTAGGGGGACAGGGATTGAGGGCTACACCTTC.

The table lists this clone with a few counts. The chain employs TRBV28 and TRBJ1-4; possibly TRBD1 for D (6 bases). The CDR3 loop spans 11 amino acids. Trimming removed 10 bases at V and 7 bases at J, with 10 bases between. The germline V gene has CDR1 MDHEN and CDR2 SYDVKM. The CDR3 nucleotides are TGTGCCACGAGGGGGGGTGAAAAACTGTTTTTT. It is translated as CATRGGEKLFF.

The chain joins TRBV7-9 to TRBJ1-1; D is unclear. CDR3 length: 14 amino acids. Germline V gene data show CDR1 as SEHNR and CDR2 as FQNEAQ (reference sequence). The germline V and J ends were trimmed by 1 base and 1 base, with 7 bases remaining between them. CDR3 DNA: TGTGCCAGCAGCTTAGGGCATCCGAACACTGAAGCTTTCTTT. Amino acids: CASSLGHPNTEAFF.